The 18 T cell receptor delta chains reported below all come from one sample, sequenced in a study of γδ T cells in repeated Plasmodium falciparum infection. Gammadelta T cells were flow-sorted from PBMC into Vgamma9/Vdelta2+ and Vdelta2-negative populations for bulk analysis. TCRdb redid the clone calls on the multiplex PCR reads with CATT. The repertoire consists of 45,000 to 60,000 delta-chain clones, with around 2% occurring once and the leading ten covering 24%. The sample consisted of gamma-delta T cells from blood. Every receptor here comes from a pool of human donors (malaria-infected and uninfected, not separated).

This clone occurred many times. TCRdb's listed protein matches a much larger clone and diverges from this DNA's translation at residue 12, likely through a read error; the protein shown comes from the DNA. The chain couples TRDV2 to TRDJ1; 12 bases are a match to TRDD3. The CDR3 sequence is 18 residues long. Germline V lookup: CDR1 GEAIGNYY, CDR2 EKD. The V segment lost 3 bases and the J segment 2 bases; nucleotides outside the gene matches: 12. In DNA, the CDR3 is TGTGCCTGTGACCCGGTACTGGGGGATACAAGAAAGACCGATAAACTCATCTTT. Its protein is CACDPVLGDTRKTDKLIF.

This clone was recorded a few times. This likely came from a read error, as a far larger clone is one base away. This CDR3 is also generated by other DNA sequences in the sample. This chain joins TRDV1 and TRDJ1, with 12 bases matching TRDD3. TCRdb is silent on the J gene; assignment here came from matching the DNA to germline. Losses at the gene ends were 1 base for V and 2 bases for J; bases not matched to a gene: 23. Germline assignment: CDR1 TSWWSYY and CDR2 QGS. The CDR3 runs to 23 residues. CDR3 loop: CALGEPRSASQGYWGILTDKLIF. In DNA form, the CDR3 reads TGTGCTCTTGGGGAACCTCGGTCCGCCTCGCAGGGATACTGGGGGATACTGACCGATAAACTCATCTTT.

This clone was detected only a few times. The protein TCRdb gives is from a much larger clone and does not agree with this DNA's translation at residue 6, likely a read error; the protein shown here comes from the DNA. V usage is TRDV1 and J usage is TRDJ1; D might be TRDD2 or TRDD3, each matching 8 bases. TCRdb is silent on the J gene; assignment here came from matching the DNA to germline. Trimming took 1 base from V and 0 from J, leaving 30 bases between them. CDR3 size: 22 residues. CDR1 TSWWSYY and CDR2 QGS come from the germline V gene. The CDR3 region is CALGEPLPTPLYWGADTDKLIF. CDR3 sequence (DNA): TGTGCTCTTGGGGAACCACTTCCTACGCCACTGTACTGGGGGGCTGACACCGATAAACTCATCTTT.

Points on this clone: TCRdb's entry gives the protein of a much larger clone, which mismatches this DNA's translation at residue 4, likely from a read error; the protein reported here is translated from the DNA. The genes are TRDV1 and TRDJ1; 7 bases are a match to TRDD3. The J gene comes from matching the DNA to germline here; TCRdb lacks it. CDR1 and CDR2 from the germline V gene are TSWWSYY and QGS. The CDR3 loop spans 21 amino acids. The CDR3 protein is CALEELSSVWAWGPYTDKLIF. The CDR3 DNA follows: TGTGCTCTTGAGGAACTAAGCTCCGTATGGGCCTGGGGGCCGTACACCGATAAACTCATCTTT.

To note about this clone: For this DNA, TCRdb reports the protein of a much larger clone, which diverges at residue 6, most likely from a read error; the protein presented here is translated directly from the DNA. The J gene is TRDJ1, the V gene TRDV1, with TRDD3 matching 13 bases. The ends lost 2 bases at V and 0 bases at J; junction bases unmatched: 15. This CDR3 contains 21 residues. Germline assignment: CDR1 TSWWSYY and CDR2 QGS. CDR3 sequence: CALGESQLSVLGDTYTDKLIF. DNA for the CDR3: TGTGCTCTTGGGGAAAGTCAACTATCCGTACTGGGGGATACGTACACCGATAAACTCATCTTT.

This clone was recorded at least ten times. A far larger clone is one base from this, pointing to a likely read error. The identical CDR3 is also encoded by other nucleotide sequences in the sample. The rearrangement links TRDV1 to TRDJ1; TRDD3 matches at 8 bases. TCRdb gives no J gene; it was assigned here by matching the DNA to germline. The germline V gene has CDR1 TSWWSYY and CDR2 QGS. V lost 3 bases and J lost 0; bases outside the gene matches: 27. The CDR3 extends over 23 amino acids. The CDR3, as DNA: TGTGCTCTTGGGGACCCGACCCCATCCCGTACTGGGGGGTACGCGGGGTACACCGATAAACTCATCTTT. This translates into CALGDPTPSRTGGYAGYTDKLIF.

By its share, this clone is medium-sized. DNA for the CDR3: TGTGCCTGTCAGGACTTACTGGGGGAGAAGTCGACCGATAAACTCATCTTT. This sequence encodes CACQDLLGEKSTDKLIF. The chain has TRDV2 and TRDJ1; 9 nucleotides match TRDD3. CDR1 is GEAIGNYY, CDR2 EKD, per germline. With V trimmed by 6 bases and J by 2 bases, 15 bases remained unmatched. There are 17 residues in the CDR3.

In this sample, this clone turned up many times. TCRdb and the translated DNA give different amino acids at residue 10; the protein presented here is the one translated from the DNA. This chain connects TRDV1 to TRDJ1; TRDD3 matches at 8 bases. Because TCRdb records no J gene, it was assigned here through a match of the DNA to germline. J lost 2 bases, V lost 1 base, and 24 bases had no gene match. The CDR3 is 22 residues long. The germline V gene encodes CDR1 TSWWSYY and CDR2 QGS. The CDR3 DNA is TGTGCTCTTGGGGAACGGTCTCCCCCCTCCAAAGACCGGTTGGGGGATACCGATAAACTCATCTTT. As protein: CALGERSPPSKDRLGDTDKLIF.

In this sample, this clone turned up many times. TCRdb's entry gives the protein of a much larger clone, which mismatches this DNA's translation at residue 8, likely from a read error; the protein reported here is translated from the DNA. The CDR3 loop is CALGEFPTDKLIF. CDR3 bases: TGTGCTCTTGGGGAATTTCCGACCGATAAACTCATCTTT. The J gene is TRDJ1, the V gene TRDV1, with D uncertain. With 2 bases removed from V and 2 bases from J, the gap between germline ends came to 6 bases. In germline, CDR1 is TSWWSYY, CDR2 QGS. The CDR3 sequence is 13 residues long.

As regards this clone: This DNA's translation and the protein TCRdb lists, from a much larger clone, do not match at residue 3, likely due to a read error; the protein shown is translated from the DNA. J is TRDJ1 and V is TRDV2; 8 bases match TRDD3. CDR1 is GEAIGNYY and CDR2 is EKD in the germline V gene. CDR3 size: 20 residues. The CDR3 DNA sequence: TGTGCCCGTGATGGAGTGCCACCCTCTGGGGGACCCGACTACACCGATAAACTCATCTTT. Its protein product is CARDGVPPSGGPDYTDKLIF.

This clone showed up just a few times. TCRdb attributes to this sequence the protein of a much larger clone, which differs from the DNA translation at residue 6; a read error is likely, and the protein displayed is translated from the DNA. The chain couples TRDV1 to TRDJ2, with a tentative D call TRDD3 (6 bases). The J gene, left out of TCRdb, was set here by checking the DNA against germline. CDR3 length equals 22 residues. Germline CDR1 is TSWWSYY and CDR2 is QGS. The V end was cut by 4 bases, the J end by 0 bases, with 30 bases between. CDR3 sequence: CALGGPPSRGDPESALTAQLFF. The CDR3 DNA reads TGTGCTCTTGGGGGACCTCCCTCCAGGGGGGACCCGGAATCAGCTTTGACAGCACAACTCTTCTTT.

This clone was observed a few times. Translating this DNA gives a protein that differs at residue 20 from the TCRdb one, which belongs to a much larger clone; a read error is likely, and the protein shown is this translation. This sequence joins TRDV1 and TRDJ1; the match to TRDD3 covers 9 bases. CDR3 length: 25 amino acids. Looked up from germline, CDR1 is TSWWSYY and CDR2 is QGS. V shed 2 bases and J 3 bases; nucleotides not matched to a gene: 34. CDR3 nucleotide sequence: TGTGCTCTTGGGGAATCACACTTCTTCTTCCCCTCCTTTCTGGGGGATTCGGGTTACGCCGATAAACTCATCTTT. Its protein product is CALGESHFFFPSFLGDSGYADKLIF.

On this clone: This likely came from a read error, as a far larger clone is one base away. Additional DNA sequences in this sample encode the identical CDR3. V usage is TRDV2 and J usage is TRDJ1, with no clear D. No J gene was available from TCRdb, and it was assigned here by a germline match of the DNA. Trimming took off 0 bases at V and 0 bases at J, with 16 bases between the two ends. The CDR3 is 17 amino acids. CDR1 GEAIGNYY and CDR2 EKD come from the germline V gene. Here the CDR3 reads CACDTVGQPDHTDKLIF. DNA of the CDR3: TGTGCCTGTGACACCGTAGGACAGCCAGACCACACCGATAAACTCATCTTT.

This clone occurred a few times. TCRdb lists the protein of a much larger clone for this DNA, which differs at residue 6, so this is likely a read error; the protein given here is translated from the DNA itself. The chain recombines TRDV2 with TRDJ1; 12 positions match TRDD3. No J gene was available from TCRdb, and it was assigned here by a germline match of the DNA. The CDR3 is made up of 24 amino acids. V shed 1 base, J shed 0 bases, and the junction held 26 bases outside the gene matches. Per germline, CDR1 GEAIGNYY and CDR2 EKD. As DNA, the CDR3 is TGTGCCTGTGACACTCGTCCTGGGGGATACGCGGATGCACAACCCAAATTGTACACCGATAAACTCATCTTT. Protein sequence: CACDTRPGGYADAQPKLYTDKLIF.

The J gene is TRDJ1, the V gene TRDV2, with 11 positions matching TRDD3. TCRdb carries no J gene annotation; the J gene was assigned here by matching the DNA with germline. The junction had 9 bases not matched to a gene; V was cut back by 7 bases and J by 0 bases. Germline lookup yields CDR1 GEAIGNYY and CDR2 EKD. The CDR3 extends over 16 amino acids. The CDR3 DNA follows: TGTGCCTGGGCTACTGGGGGATATCCGTACACCGATAAACTCATCTTT. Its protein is CAWATGGYPYTDKLIF.

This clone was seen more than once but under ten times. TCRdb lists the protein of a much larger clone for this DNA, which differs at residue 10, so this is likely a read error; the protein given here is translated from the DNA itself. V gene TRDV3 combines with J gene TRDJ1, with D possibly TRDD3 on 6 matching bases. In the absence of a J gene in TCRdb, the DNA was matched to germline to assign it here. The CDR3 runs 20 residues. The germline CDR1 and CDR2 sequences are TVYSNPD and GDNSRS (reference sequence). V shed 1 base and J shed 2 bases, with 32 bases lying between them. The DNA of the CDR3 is TGTGCCTTTAAGTCAGTCCTAGCCTGGGAGATACGGTTGTGGACCGATAAACTCATCTTT. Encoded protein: CAFKSVLAWEIRLWTDKLIF.

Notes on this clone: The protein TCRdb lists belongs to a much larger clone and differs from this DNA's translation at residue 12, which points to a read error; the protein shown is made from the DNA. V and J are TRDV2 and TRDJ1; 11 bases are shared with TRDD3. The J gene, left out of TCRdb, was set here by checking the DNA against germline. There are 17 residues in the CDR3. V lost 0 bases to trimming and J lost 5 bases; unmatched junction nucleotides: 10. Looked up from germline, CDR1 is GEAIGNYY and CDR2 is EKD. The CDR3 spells CACDTVGVLGDRDKLIF. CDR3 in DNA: TGTGCCTGTGACACCGTCGGAGTACTGGGGGATAGGGATAAACTCATCTTT.

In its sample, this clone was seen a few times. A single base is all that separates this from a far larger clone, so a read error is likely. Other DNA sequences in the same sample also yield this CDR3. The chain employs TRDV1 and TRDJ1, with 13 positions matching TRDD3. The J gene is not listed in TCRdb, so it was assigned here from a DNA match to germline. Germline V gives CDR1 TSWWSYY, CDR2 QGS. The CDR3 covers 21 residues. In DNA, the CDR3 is TGCGCTCTTGGGGACCTCCTTCCGATCCGAACTGGGGGATACGTTACCGATAAACTCATCTTT. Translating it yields CALGDLLPIRTGGYVTDKLIF.